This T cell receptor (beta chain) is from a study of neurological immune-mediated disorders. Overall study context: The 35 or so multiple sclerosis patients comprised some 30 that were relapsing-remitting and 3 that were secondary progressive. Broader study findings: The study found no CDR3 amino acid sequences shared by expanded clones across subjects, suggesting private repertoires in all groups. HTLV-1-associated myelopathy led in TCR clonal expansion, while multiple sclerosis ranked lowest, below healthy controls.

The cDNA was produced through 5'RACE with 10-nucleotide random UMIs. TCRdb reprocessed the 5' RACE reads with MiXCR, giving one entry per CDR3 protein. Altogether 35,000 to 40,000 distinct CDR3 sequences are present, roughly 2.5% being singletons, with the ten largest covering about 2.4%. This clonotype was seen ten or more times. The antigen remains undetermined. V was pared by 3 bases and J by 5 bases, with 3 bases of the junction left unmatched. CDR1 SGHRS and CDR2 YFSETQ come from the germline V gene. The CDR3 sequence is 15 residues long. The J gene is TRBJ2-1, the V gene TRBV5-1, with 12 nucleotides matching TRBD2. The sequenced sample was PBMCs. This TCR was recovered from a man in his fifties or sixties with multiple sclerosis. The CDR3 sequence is CASSWTSGAHNEQFF. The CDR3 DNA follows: TGCGCCAGCAGCTGGACTAGCGGGGCCCACAATGAGCAGTTCTTC.